This TCR beta chain is from a study of T-cell memory formation after mild COVID-19. Study-level information: TCR clusters showed largely donor specificity.

The CDR3 is made up of 13 amino acids. The V gene lost 1 base and the J gene lost 13 bases, with 15 bases spanning the gap. Germline V gene sequence: CDR1 SGHVS, CDR2 FQNEAQ. TCRdb passed the 5' RACE reads through MiXCR, listing each CDR3 protein once. Here the sample spans approximately 250,000 distinct CDR3 sequences, roughly a sixth being singletons. Findings of the study overall: Detection of some responders pre-infection suggested pre-existing cross-reactive memory T cells participated. Contracting clones from day 15 to 85 had balanced CD4/CD8; later expanders favoured CD4+.

This clonotype was recorded many times. The antigen remains unidentified. The sample was PBMCs or a T cell subset sorted from them (not recorded which). The clonotype originates from a man between 18 and 35 years old who had mild COVID-19 (a few samples of this study predate the infection). Cell type and time point are not known. This chain uses TRBV7-8 with TRBJ2-3; the D gene is possibly TRBD2 (6 bases). The CDR3 DNA follows: TGTGCCAGCAGCTTAGAATATCGGGGGTGCGAGTATTTT. Translating it yields CASSLEYRGCEYF.